The 10 T cell receptor beta chains given below trace back to one sample, sequenced in a study of blood T cell repertoires in COVID-19. TCRdb's copy holds only in-frame clones and misses some; the assay was immunoSEQ multiplex PCR. The sample consists of about 150,000 clones, roughly 88% of them appearing once. The sequenced material came from peripheral blood. The receptor source for this set is a woman aged 45-65 years in a cohort sampled during active or convalescent COVID-19.

The chain uses TRBV19 and TRBJ1-5; D gene unclear. Germline V lookup: CDR1 LNHDA, CDR2 SQIVND (reference sequence). Trimming stripped 3 bases from V and 0 bases from J, with 6 bases between. The length of the CDR3 is 14 residues. Here the CDR3 DNA reads TGTGCCAGTAGTATCCCTTCTAGCAATCAGCCCCAGCATTTT. Translated: CASSIPSSNQPQHF. Filled out from reference TRBV19 and TRBJ1-5, the complete variable domain reads DGGITQSPKYLFRKEGQNVTLSCEQNLNHDAMYWYRQDPGQGLRLIYYSQIVNDFQKGDIAEGYSVSREKKESFPLTVTSAQKNPTAFYLCASSIPSSNQPQHFGDGTRLSIL.

The chain is built from TRBV12-3 or TRBV12-4 and TRBJ2-2; unclear D gene. CDR3 length: 12 residues. V shed 5 bases and J shed 11 bases, with 12 bases lying between them. The CDR3 protein is CASSDSLYELFF. The CDR3 bases are TGTGCCAGCAGTGATAGTTTGTACGAGCTGTTTTTT.

This chain uses TRBV18 with TRBJ1-3, with D tentatively TRBD1 (6 bases). The CDR3 spans 13 residues. With 7 bases removed from V and 2 bases from J, the gap between germline ends came to 9 bases. From germline, CDR1 is KGHSH and CDR2 LQKENI. The chain's CDR3 is CASWPGAGNTIYF. CDR3 nucleotide sequence: TGTGCCAGCTGGCCAGGGGCTGGAAACACCATATATTTT.

V and J are TRBV5-1 and TRBJ1-5, with D possibly TRBD1 on 6 matching bases. The germline gives CDR1 SGHRS, CDR2 YFSETQ. CDR3 length: 15 amino acids. V was cut by 0 bases and J by 3 bases, with 10 bases left in between. This chain's CDR3 is CASSLAGAINQPQHF. The CDR3 nucleotides are TGCGCCAGCAGCTTGGCAGGGGCCATCAATCAGCCCCAGCATTTT.

The gene calls are TRBV18 and TRBJ2-7; possible D gene TRBD2, 6 bases. V was clipped by 5 bases and J by 2 bases, with 16 bases between them. CDR1 is KGHSH and CDR2 is LQKENI in the germline V gene. The CDR3 is made up of 15 amino acids. The chain's CDR3 is CASSVSSGVAYEQYF. CDR3 DNA sequence: TGTGCCAGCTCAGTAAGTTCGGGGGTCGCCTACGAGCAGTACTTC. Variable domain in full (rest from reference TRBV18 and TRBJ2-7): NAGVMQNPRHLVRRRGQEARLRCSPMKGHSHVYWYRQLPEEGLKFMVYLQKENIIDESGMPKERFSAEFPKEGPSILRIQQVVRGDSAAYFCASSVSSGVAYEQYFGPGTRLTVT.

The chain links TRBV11-2 to TRBJ1-2; D gene ambiguous. The CDR3 has 15 amino acids. Germline lookup yields CDR1 SGHAT and CDR2 FQNNGV. Trimming removed 5 bases at V and 8 bases at J, with 21 bases between. The CDR3 sequence: CASSRRGGVGDGYTF. The DNA of the CDR3 is TGTGCCAGCAGCCGCCGGGGTGGGGTTGGTGACGGCTACACCTTC.

The V and J genes are TRBV5-1 and TRBJ1-6; D is unclear. V was clipped by 1 base and J by 7 bases, with 6 bases between them. Per germline, CDR1 SGHRS and CDR2 YFSETQ. The CDR3 totals 13 residues. The CDR3 sequence: CASSLYENSPLHF. CDR3 bases: TGCGCCAGCAGCTTGTATGAGAATTCACCCCTCCACTTT. Full variable domain (missing parts from reference TRBV5-1 and TRBJ1-6): KAGVTQTPRYLIKTRGQQVTLSCSPISGHRSVSWYQQTPGQGLQFLFEYFSETQRNKGNFPGRFSGRQFSNSRSEMNVSTLELGDSALYLCASSLYENSPLHFGNGTRLTVT.

This sequence joins TRBV24-1 and TRBJ2-5, with D maybe TRBD1 (6 bases). The CDR3 length is 17 residues. Trimming removed 3 bases at V and 5 bases at J, with 21 bases between. Germline CDR1 is KGHDR and CDR2 is SFDVKD. The CDR3 sequence: CATSDGQSYLWQETQYF. The DNA of the CDR3 is TGTGCCACCAGTGATGGACAGAGTTACCTGTGGCAGGAGACCCAGTACTTC.

The V and J genes are TRBV2 and TRBJ2-5, with D perhaps matching TRBD1 (5 bases). CDR1 and CDR2 from the germline V gene are SNHLY and FYNNEI. The length of the CDR3 is 13 residues. V was pared by 4 bases and J by 2 bases, with 8 bases between. Here the CDR3 reads CASSAHRQETQYF. The CDR3 DNA is TGTGCCAGCAGTGCCCACAGGCAAGAGACCCAGTACTTC. The variable domain in full, with the rest retrieved from reference TRBV2 and TRBJ2-5, is EPEVTQTPSHQVTQMGQEVILRCVPISNHLYFYWYRQILGQKVEFLVSFYNNEISEKSEIFDDQFSVERPDGSNFTLKIRSTKLEDSAMYFCASSAHRQETQYFGPGTRLLVL.

The sample holds one count of this clone. V and J are TRBV6-5 and TRBJ1-1; TRBD1 might be the D (6 bases). Trimming left V 7 bases short and J 4 bases short, with 13 bases between. This CDR3 is 13 amino acids long. The V gene's germline CDR1 is MNHEY and CDR2 SVGAGI. The CDR3 loop reads CASINGQSTEAFF. The CDR3 DNA reads TGTGCCAGCATTAACGGACAGTCCACTGAAGCTTTCTTT.